The clone carrying this T cell receptor beta chain was counted a single time. Its antigen is currently unknown. Per germline, CDR1 SGHTA and CDR2 FQGNSA. The CDR3 is 16 residues long. Trimming took off 1 base at V and 0 bases at J, with 9 bases between the two ends. Produced via immunoSEQ multiplex PCR; TCRdb's table is partial and in-frame only. The table records about 160,000 clones, about nine tenths of them present only once. The sample belongs to a study of T cell responses to AZD1222 COVID-19 vaccine. Notes on the study in general: Sampled repertoires all dated from after the peak T cell response. Seropositivity was recorded at baseline in only a handful of AZD1222 recipients.

The chain is built from TRBV7-2 and TRBJ1-4, with unresolved D. The clonotype originates from an adult in good health. The material sequenced was peripheral blood, taken on day 0 of AZD1222 vaccination. CDR3 sequence (DNA): TGTGCCAGCAGCTTAGGCCAGCCTGCAACTAATGAAAAACTGTTTTTT. It is translated as CASSLGQPATNEKLFF. Full variable domain (rest looked up from reference TRBV7-2 and TRBJ1-4): GAGVSQSPSNKVTEKGKDVELRCDPISGHTALYWYRQSLGQGLEFLIYFQGNSAPDKSGLPSDRFSAERTGGSVSTLTIQRTQQEDSAVYLCASSLGQPATNEKLFFGSGTQLSVL.